The rows below give T cell receptor beta chains drawn from one sample of a study of OX40 agonist ivuxolimab in advanced cancers. The data were produced by immunoSEQ multiplex PCR, yet TCRdb's version contains in-frame clones alone and is incomplete. The sample has roughly 66,000 clones; approximately 80% are singletons. The specimen comprised CD4+ or CD8+ T cells sorted from blood, sampled in a trial of the OX40 agonist ivuxolimab. The receptor set was obtained from an adult with an advanced solid tumor such as melanoma, head and neck, liver or kidney cancer. Each CDR3 is given with its conserved first and last residue. Fields, in order: J gene, D gene, V gene, clone size, CDR3 protein, CDR3 DNA. The D gene is left open where the match is weak. Size tells how often a clone was seen (once, few, many) or the class of an expanded clone, and some rows leave it out.

TRBJ2-5,.,TRBV2,.,CASSEMGIETQYF,TGTGCCAGCAGTGAAATGGGGATAGAGACCCAGTACTTC
TRBJ1-5,.,TRBV2,.,CASSEGDYSNQPQHF,TGTGCCAGCAGTGAGGGGGATTATAGCAATCAGCCCCAGCATTTT
TRBJ1-2,TRBD1,TRBV5-1,.,CASSLATDRGYGYTF,TGCGCCAGCAGCTTGGCAACGGACAGGGGCTATGGCTACACCTTC
TRBJ1-3,.,TRBV10-3,.,CATKGQPGNTIYF,TGTGCCACCAAAGGACAGCCTGGAAACACCATATATTTT
TRBJ2-7,.,TRBV10-2,.,CASASSYEQYF,TGCGCCAGCGCCTCCTCCTACGAGCAGTACTTC
TRBJ1-6,TRBD1,TRBV12-5,.,CASGLATGGATSYNSPLHF,TGTGCTAGTGGTTTGGCTACAGGGGGAGCAACCTCCTATAATTCACCCCTCCACTTT
TRBJ1-6,.,TRBV6-1,.,CASRGTGPDSPLHF,TGTGCCAGCAGAGGGACCGGCCCGGATTCACCCCTCCACTTT
TRBJ1-1,.,TRBV30,.,CACLLNTEAFF,TGTGCCTGTTTATTGAACACTGAAGCTTTCTTT
TRBJ2-7,TRBD2,TRBV7-9,.,CASSEGLASEQYF,TGTGCCAGCAGCGAGGGACTAGCGAGCGAGCAGTACTTC
TRBJ1-2,TRBD1,TRBV6-6,.,CASRQGASYGYTF,TGTGCCAGCCGGCAGGGGGCATCCTATGGCTACACCTTC
TRBJ1-1,.,TRBV19,.,CASSPQTGLGTEAFF,TGTGCCAGTAGTCCGCAGACAGGCTTAGGCACTGAAGCTTTCTTT
TRBJ2-7,TRBD1,TRBV27,.,CASRLYPTGGRGYEQYF,TGTGCCAGCAGGTTATACCCGACAGGGGGCCGGGGCTACGAGCAGTACTTC
TRBJ1-2,.,TRBV5-1,.,CASSPDTGGRGYTF,TGCGCCAGCAGCCCCGATACCGGGGGTCGCGGCTACACCTTC
TRBJ1-5,TRBD1,TRBV19,.,CASSTGQGAYQPQHF,TGTGCCAGTAGTACGGGACAGGGGGCCTATCAGCCCCAGCATTTT
TRBJ1-2,TRBD1,TRBV7-2,few,CASSLVPDRADWLDYGYTF,TGTGCCAGCAGCCTTGTGCCCGACAGGGCGGACTGGTTAGATTATGGCTACACCTTC
TRBJ1-1,TRBD1,TRBV4-3,.,CASSLSGQGSTEAFF,TGCGCCAGCAGCTTAAGCGGACAGGGGTCGACTGAAGCTTTCTTT
TRBJ2-7,.,TRBV10-3,once,CAIRKTDLGGSYEQYF,TGTGCCATCAGGAAGACTGATTTAGGGGGCTCCTACGAGCAGTACTTC
TRBJ1-6,TRBD1,TRBV7-2,.,CASSFLGTGNSPLHF,TGTGCCAGCAGCTTCCTTGGGACAGGGAATTCACCCCTCCACTTT
TRBJ2-5,.,TRBV6-5,once,CASSPLIQETQYF,TGTGCCAGCAGTCCCCTGATCCAAGAGACCCAGTACTTC
TRBJ2-7,TRBD2,TRBV5-1,.,CASSFRGRGGDDYEQYF,TGCGCCAGCAGCTTTAGGGGCCGGGGGGGAGACGACTACGAGCAGTACTTC
TRBJ2-2,.,TRBV7-9,.,CASSLRGTGELFF,TGTGCCAGCAGCTTACGGGGGACCGGGGAGCTGTTTTTT
TRBJ2-5,TRBD1,TRBV11-1,.,CASTRGTGWETQYF,TGTGCCAGCACCAGAGGGACAGGGTGGGAGACCCAGTACTTC
TRBJ2-7,.,TRBV19,once,CASSSLGSYEQYF,TGTGCCAGTAGCAGTTTAGGGTCCTACGAGCAGTACTTC
TRBJ2-3,.,TRBV18,.,CASSPTPVVRLALTDTQYF,TGTGCCAGCTCACCAACTCCGGTAGTAAGGCTTGCCCTCACAGATACGCAGTATTTT
TRBJ2-3,TRBD1,TRBV19,.,CASSITGGFSDTQYF,TGTGCCAGTAGTATAACAGGGGGCTTTTCAGATACGCAGTATTTT
TRBJ1-1,.,TRBV19,.,CASSFGTPNTEAFF,TGTGCCAGTAGTTTCGGGACTCCCAACACTGAAGCTTTCTTT
TRBJ2-1,.,TRBV5-1,.,CASSFPANEQFF,TGCGCCAGCAGCTTTCCGGCCAATGAGCAGTTCTTC
TRBJ1-2,.,TRBV6-1,.,CASTREAKYYGYTF,TGTGCCAGCACTCGGGAGGCGAAATACTATGGCTACACCTTC
TRBJ2-7,.,TRBV7-9,few,CASSLQLYEQYF,TGTGCCAGCAGTTTACAGCTCTACGAGCAGTACTTC
TRBJ1-3,TRBD1,TRBV30,.,CAWRMAGGGNTIYF,TGTGCCTGGAGAATGGCAGGGGGCGGAAACACCATATATTTT
TRBJ2-7,.,TRBV7-9,.,CASSPRGGYEQYF,TGTGCCAGCAGCCCGCGGGGAGGTTACGAGCAGTACTTC
TRBJ2-7,.,TRBV7-2,.,CASSLTVSGLPSYEQYF,TGTGCCAGCAGCTTAACGGTGAGCGGCCTCCCCTCCTACGAGCAGTACTTC
TRBJ2-6,.,TRBV30,.,CAWRTAGANVLTF,TGTGCCTGGAGGACAGCTGGGGCCAACGTCCTGACTTTC
TRBJ1-6,.,TRBV6-1,.,CASTPSGIRGSPLHF,TGTGCCAGCACCCCTTCGGGGATAAGGGGCTCACCCCTCCACTTT
TRBJ1-2,.,TRBV7-9,.,CASSSQAGYTF,TGTGCCAGCAGCTCCCAGGCCGGCTACACCTTC
TRBJ1-2,TRBD1,TRBV19,.,CASSTKNFGTGGATYGYTF,TGTGCCAGTAGTACTAAAAACTTCGGAACAGGGGGCGCGACGTATGGCTACACCTTC
TRBJ2-3,.,TRBV4-2,.,CASSRNDPAGDTQYF,TGTGCCAGCAGCCGCAATGACCCAGCGGGAGATACGCAGTATTTT
TRBJ1-5,TRBD1,TRBV7-9,.,CASSTEDRAWHF,TGTGCCAGCAGCACAGAAGACAGGGCTTGGCATTTT
TRBJ2-1,TRBD2,TRBV6-1,.,CASSEAWDGTRQFF,TGTGCCAGCAGTGAAGCTTGGGACGGGACTAGGCAGTTCTTC
TRBJ1-4,.,TRBV7-9,many,CASSTPGWDEKLFF,TGTGCCAGCAGCACCCCAGGGTGGGATGAAAAACTGTTTTTT
TRBJ1-5,.,TRBV11-2,.,CASSPGRINGEPQHF,TGTGCCAGCAGCCCGGGACGAATTAACGGGGAGCCCCAGCATTTT
TRBJ1-1,.,TRBV5-6,.,CASSLRELVETEAFF,TGTGCCAGCAGCCTAAGAGAGTTAGTGGAGACTGAAGCTTTCTTT
TRBJ1-1,.,TRBV5-4,few,CASNLGGITEAFF,TGTGCCAGCAATCTAGGGGGTATCACTGAAGCTTTCTTT
TRBJ2-4,TRBD2,TRBV19,.,CASSINSGGFIGKNIQYF,TGTGCCAGTAGTATTAATAGCGGGGGGTTTATAGGCAAAAACATTCAGTACTTC
TRBJ1-2,.,TRBV5-8,.,CASSLRARGGYTF,TGTGCCAGCAGCTTGAGGGCTCGGGGTGGCTACACCTTC
TRBJ2-2,.,TRBV15,.,CATSRGEVRGELFF,TGTGCCACCAGCAGAGGGGAGGTCCGAGGGGAGCTGTTTTTT
TRBJ1-6,.,TRBV11-2,once,CASSIRDGGNSPLHF,TGTGCCAGCAGCATCCGGGACGGGGGAAATTCACCCCTCCACTTT
TRBJ1-5,.,TRBV27,.,CASRSDRGNMPQHF,TGTGCCAGCAGATCGGACAGAGGCAATATGCCCCAGCATTTT
TRBJ1-2,.,TRBV19,.,CASSTGGNYGYTF,TGTGCCAGTAGTACTGGGGGTAACTATGGCTACACCTTC
TRBJ1-5,.,TRBV4-3,.,CASSQVSGREQPQHF,TGCGCCAGCAGCCAAGTCTCAGGGCGGGAACAGCCCCAGCATTTT
TRBJ2-1,.,TRBV6-6,.,CASSYNRNNEQFF,TGTGCCAGCAGTTACAACAGGAACAATGAGCAGTTCTTC
TRBJ1-2,.,TRBV30,.,CAWSVGGGTGYTF,TGTGCCTGGAGTGTAGGTGGGGGGACGGGCTACACCTTC
TRBJ1-1,.,TRBV7-2,.,CASSRWTERNTEAFF,TGTGCCAGCAGCCGCTGGACGGAGCGGAACACTGAAGCTTTCTTT
TRBJ2-3,TRBD2,TRBV6-6,.,CASSYSRGGGTDTQYF,TGTGCCAGCAGTTACTCTCGGGGGGGCGGCACAGATACGCAGTATTTT
TRBJ1-5,TRBD1,TRBV4-2,few,CASSPSTGGRGQPQHF,TGTGCCAGCAGCCCTTCTACAGGGGGCCGGGGTCAGCCCCAGCATTTT